The entry that follows covers one T cell receptor (beta chain) sequence. Its specificity is unknown. Per germline, CDR1 MNHNS and CDR2 SASEGT. The germline V and J ends were trimmed by 0 bases and 4 bases, with 3 bases remaining between them. The CDR3 extends over 13 amino acids. This table comes from immunoSEQ multiplex PCR, and its TCRdb copy is limited to in-frame clones, with some not included. The data hold around 42,000 clones, with approximately 85% observed a single time. The data originate from a study of lymphopenia after photon versus proton radiotherapy. Study-wide results and limits: Survival link was tested only in deceased patients; proton benefit remains a possibility. Under photons, naive T cells and diversity fell while effector/memory populations rose.

The sequencing used peripheral blood, collected from a patient treated with photon-based radiotherapy. V and J are TRBV6-1 and TRBJ2-2; D gene ambiguous. The clonotype originates from a man aged 35-49 years with gastric cancer. The DNA of the CDR3 is TGTGCCAGCAGTGAAGCGGGCACCGGGGAGCTGTTTTTT. As protein: CASSEAGTGELFF.